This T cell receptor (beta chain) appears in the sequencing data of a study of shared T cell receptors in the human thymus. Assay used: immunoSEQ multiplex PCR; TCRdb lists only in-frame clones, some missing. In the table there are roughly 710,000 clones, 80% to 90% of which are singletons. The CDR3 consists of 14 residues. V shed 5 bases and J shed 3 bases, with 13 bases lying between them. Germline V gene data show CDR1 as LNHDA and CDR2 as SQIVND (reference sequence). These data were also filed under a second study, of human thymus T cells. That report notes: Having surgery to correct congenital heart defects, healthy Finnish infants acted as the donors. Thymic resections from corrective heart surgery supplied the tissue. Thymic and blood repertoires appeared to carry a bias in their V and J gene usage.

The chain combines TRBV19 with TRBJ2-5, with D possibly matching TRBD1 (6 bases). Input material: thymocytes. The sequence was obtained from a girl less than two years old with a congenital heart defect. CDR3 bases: TGTGCCAGTAGTTACTGGCCAGGGGAAGAGACCCAGTACTTC. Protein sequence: CASSYWPGEETQYF. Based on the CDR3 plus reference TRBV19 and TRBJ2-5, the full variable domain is DGGITQSPKYLFRKEGQNVTLSCEQNLNHDAMYWYRQDPGQGLRLIYYSQIVNDFQKGDIAEGYSVSREKKESFPLTVTSAQKNPTAFYLCASSYWPGEETQYFGPGTRLLVL.